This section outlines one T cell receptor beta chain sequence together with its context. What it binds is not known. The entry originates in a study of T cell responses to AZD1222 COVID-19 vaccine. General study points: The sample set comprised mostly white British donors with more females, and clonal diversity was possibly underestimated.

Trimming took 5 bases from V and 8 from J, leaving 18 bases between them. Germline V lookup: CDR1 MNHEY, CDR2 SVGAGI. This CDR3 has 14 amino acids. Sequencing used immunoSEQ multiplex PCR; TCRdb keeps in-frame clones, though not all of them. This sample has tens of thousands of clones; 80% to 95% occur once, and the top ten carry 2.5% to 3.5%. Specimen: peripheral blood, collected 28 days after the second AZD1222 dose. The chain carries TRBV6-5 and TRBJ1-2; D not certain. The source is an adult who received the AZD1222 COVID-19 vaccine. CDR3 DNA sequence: TGTGCCAGCAGTCCGGGCTTACTAGCGGGGGGCTACACCTTC. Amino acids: CASSPGLLAGGYTF.